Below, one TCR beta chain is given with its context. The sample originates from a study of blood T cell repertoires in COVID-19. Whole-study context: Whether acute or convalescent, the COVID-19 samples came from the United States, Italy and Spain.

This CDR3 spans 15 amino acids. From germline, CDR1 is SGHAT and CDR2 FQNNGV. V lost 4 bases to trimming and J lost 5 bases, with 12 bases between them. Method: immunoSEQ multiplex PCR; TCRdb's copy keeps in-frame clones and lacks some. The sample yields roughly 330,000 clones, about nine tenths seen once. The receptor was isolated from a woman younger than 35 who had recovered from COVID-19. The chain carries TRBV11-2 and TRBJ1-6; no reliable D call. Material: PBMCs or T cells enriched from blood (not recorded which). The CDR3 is CASSSTGVDNSPLHF. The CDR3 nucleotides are TGTGCCAGCAGCTCCACCGGGGTAGATAATTCACCCCTCCACTTT.